This TCR beta chain was recorded in a study of tumor-infiltrating lymphocytes in primary liver carcinoma. Background on the study: Tumor stage was T1-T3 N0M0, and tumor size was about 4 to 11 cm across. In every tissue type, samples returned a similar yield of roughly 3.5 to 8 million productive TCRbeta reads.

With regard to this clonotype: Germline is not matched at one junction end, which may reflect a read error.

A constant-region primer primed TCR beta cDNA synthesis from roughly 500 ng of total RNA. Three nested multiplex PCR rounds, a slightly modified ARM-PCR method, built the TCR beta libraries. The first two PCR rounds used TRBV1-TRBV30 forward primers with a C-beta reverse primer, 9 to 10 cycles each. MiXCR, run by TCRdb on the multiplex PCR reads, gives a single entry per CDR3 protein. The table records approximately 310,000 distinct CDR3 sequences, roughly 60% of them present only once. The researchers obtained blood RNA from unsorted whole blood and also extracted germline DNA. The CDR3 consists of 15 residues. Per the germline V gene, CDR1 is SGHAT and CDR2 is FQNNGV.

Sequenced material: peripheral blood. This rearrangement joins TRBV11-2 to TRBJ2-7; D may be TRBD1 or TRBD2 (5 bases each). The sequence derives from a man in his forties or fifties with primary liver carcinoma and hepatitis B virus infection. DNA of the CDR3: TGTGCCGGCAGCTTAGAGGGGCGGATGACATACGAGCAGTACTTC. Translated: CAGSLEGRMTYEQYF.